The 24 T cell receptor beta chains below come from one sample, sequenced in a study of shared clonotypes between healthy human individuals. Using immunoSEQ multiplex PCR, the repertoire was profiled, and TCRdb retains in-frame clones only, with some absent. The sample records more than 2 million clones, nearly 97% being singletons. The sequenced sample was naive CD4+ T cells sorted from blood. Subset: CD45RA+ positively selected. The source is a man between 18 and 29 years old in good health.

The chain links TRBV5-4 to TRBJ2-7; 9 nucleotides agree with TRBD2. Germline CDR1 and CDR2: SGHNT and YYREEE (reference sequence). V dropped 1 base and J dropped 7; count of bases not matched to a gene: 12. The CDR3 extends over 16 amino acids. The CDR3 DNA is TGTGCCAGCAGCTTGATTAGCGGGGGAACAGCTCGTGAGCAGTACTTC. Amino acids: CASSLISGGTAREQYF.

V is TRBV18 and J is TRBJ1-1; maybe TRBD1 (6 bases). Germline-derived CDR1 and CDR2 are KGHSH and LQKENI. Deletions cut 11 bases from V and 0 bases from J, with 13 bases between. This CDR3 comprises 13 residues. CDR3 region: CAGLDSLNTEAFF. DNA for the CDR3: TGTGCCGGCCTGGACAGTTTGAACACTGAAGCTTTCTTT.

This chain connects TRBV6-6 to TRBJ2-7; 10 nucleotides align to TRBD2. The CDR3 loop spans 15 amino acids. Per the germline V gene, CDR1 is MNHNY and CDR2 is SVGAGI (reference sequence). The V gene end was trimmed by 2 bases and the J gene end by 6 bases; junction bases not matched to a gene: 7. This chain's CDR3 is CASSYQAGGLREQYF. The CDR3 DNA follows: TGTGCCAGCAGTTACCAAGCGGGGGGGCTACGCGAGCAGTACTTC.

V usage is TRBV21-1 and J usage is TRBJ2-7; TRBD2 is the table's D call, not checked against the DNA. TRBV21-1 is a pseudogene segment. The CDR3 extends over 15 amino acids. The DNA for the CDR3 is TGTGCCAGCAGCAAAGAGAAGCTTAGCTCCTACGAGCAGTACTTC. Translating gives CASSKEKLSSYEQYF.

V usage is TRBV10-3 and J usage is TRBJ2-5; 9 bases align to TRBD2. V was pared by 0 bases and J by 5 bases, with 4 bases of the junction left unmatched. Germline V gene lookup returns CDR1 ENHRY and CDR2 SYGVKD. This CDR3 contains 15 residues. CDR3 bases: TGTGCCATCAGTGAGTCGGTGGCGGGAGGGGAGACCCAGTACTTC. It codes for CAISESVAGGETQYF.

This clone was counted once. Here the CDR3 reads CASSSGTGQKLFF. DNA for the CDR3: TGTGCCAGCAGTTCTGGGACAGGGCAAAAACTGTTTTTT. J is TRBJ1-4 and V is TRBV27; 9 bases agree with TRBD1. CDR1 is MNHEY, CDR2 SMNVEV, per germline (reference sequence). This CDR3 region has 13 residues. J gave up 9 bases and V 4 bases, and 3 bases lay outside the gene matches.

J is TRBJ1-4 and V is TRBV27, with D unclear. The ends were cut back, 4 bases at V and 9 bases at J, with 12 bases in the middle. From germline, CDR1 is MNHEY and CDR2 SMNVEV (reference sequence). The CDR3 sequence is 13 residues long. The CDR3 here is CASSSSKMKKLFF. The CDR3 DNA sequence: TGTGCCAGCAGTTCGAGTAAAATGAAAAAACTGTTTTTT.

The rearrangement links TRBV18 to TRBJ2-7, with D tentatively TRBD1 or TRBD2 (5 bases each). Germline V gene data show CDR1 as KGHSH and CDR2 as LQKENI. Trimming removed 1 base from V and 7 bases from J, with 20 bases in between. The CDR3 is 16 residues long. CDR3 in amino acids: CASSPREWGSLGEQYF. The CDR3 DNA sequence: TGTGCCAGCTCACCACGTGAGTGGGGGAGTCTCGGAGAGCAGTACTTC. Drawing the rest from reference TRBV18 and TRBJ2-7, the complete variable domain is NAGVMQNPRHLVRRRGQEARLRCSPMKGHSHVYWYRQLPEEGLKFMVYLQKENIIDESGMPKERFSAEFPKEGPSILRIQQVVRGDSAAYFCASSPREWGSLGEQYFGPGTRLTVT.

The chain combines TRBV6-5 with TRBJ1-5; D remains ambiguous. Germline V gene sequence: CDR1 MNHEY, CDR2 SVGAGI. This CDR3 comprises 13 residues. Trimming removed 2 bases from V and 3 bases from J, with 5 bases in between. The CDR3 region has the DNA TGTGCCAGCAGTTACACGGTCAATCAGCCCCAGCATTTT. Its translation: CASSYTVNQPQHF.

This chain links TRBV6-6 with TRBJ2-5, with D unresolved. The CDR3 has 14 amino acids. The germline V and J ends were trimmed by 0 bases and 0 bases, with 5 bases remaining between them. In germline, CDR1 is MNHNY, CDR2 SVGAGI (reference sequence). This CDR3 reads CASSYSYNQETQYF. CDR3 DNA: TGTGCCAGCAGTTACTCATACAACCAAGAGACCCAGTACTTC.

CDR3 loop: CASSLQGGLNTEAFF. The CDR3 DNA follows: TGTGCCAGCAGTCTCCAAGGGGGGCTTAACACTGAAGCTTTCTTT. This chain uses TRBV28 with TRBJ1-1; D may be TRBD1 (6 bases). The CDR3 is made up of 15 amino acids. V was shortened by 5 bases and J by 2 bases, with 15 bases between the two germline ends. Germline V gene lookup returns CDR1 MDHEN and CDR2 SYDVKM. The full variable domain, with the rest looked up from reference TRBV28 and TRBJ1-1, is DVKVTQSSRYLVKRTGEKVFLECVQDMDHENMFWYRQDPGLGLRLIYFSYDVKMKEKGDIPEGYSVSREKKERFSLILESASTNQTSMYLCASSLQGGLNTEAFFGQGTRLTVV.

A note on this clone: Other DNA sequences in the same sample also yield this CDR3. This chain uses TRBV6-1 with TRBJ1-5, with D hard to call. The CDR3 runs 12 residues. V lost 6 bases, J lost 2 bases, and 5 bases lay in between. Germline V gene data show CDR1 as MNHNS and CDR2 as SASEGT. The CDR3 nucleotides are TGTGCCAGCAGGCCCGGCAATCAGCCCCAGCATTTT. Protein product: CASRPGNQPQHF.

This clone was seen just once. V usage is TRBV5-6 and J usage is TRBJ1-1, with TRBD1 matching 7 bases. CDR1 is SGHDT, CDR2 YYEEEE, per germline. Trimming cost V 0 bases and J 0 bases; bases outside gene matches: 5. This CDR3 region has 16 residues. In DNA, the CDR3 is TGTGCCAGCAGCTTGGGGGCAGGGGGATTGAACACTGAAGCTTTCTTT. Amino acids: CASSLGAGGLNTEAFF. Based on the CDR3 plus reference TRBV5-6 and TRBJ1-1, the full variable domain is DAGVTQSPTHLIKTRGQQVTLRCSPKSGHDTVSWYQQALGQGPQFIFQYYEEEERQRGNFPDRFSGHQFPNYSSELNVNALLLGDSALYLCASSLGAGGLNTEAFFGQGTRLTVV.

The chain links TRBV27 to TRBJ2-7; 7 bases match TRBD2. Germline trimming cut 2 bases from V and 5 bases from J; bases unmatched to any gene: 9. This CDR3 comprises 15 residues. Germline CDR1 MNHEY, CDR2 SMNVEV (reference sequence). The CDR3 loop is CASSLSGTVPHEQYF. In DNA, the CDR3 is TGTGCCAGCAGTTTAAGCGGGACTGTCCCCCACGAGCAGTACTTC.

This clone was detected only a few times. This rearrangement joins TRBV28 to TRBJ1-6; perhaps TRBD1 as D (5 bases). Trimming pared 10 bases from V and 0 bases from J, leaving 16 bases between. The CDR3 spans 16 residues. From germline, CDR1 is MDHEN and CDR2 SYDVKM. CDR3 in DNA: TGTGCCACCTGGGACGCCAAGAGCTCCTATAATTCACCCCTCCACTTT. The encoded protein is CATWDAKSSYNSPLHF.

The V gene is TRBV7-6, the J gene TRBJ2-7, with TRBD2 matching over 7 bases. V lost 6 bases and J lost 7; bases outside the gene matches: 9. The CDR3 covers 13 residues. In germline, CDR1 is SGHVS, CDR2 FNYEAQ. The CDR3 coding sequence is TGTGCCAGCAGTTACCCCGGGGGGAGAGAGCAGTACTTC. It specifies CASSYPGGREQYF.

The rearrangement links TRBV7-9 to TRBJ2-7, with TRBD2 as a possible D gene (5 bases). Per the germline V gene, CDR1 is SEHNR and CDR2 is FQNEAQ (reference sequence). Trimming took off 0 bases at V and 5 bases at J, with 11 bases between the two ends. This CDR3 is 14 amino acids long. The CDR3 loop reads CASSLAGAGNEQYF. In DNA form, the CDR3 reads TGTGCCAGCAGCTTAGCGGGAGCCGGGAACGAGCAGTACTTC.

As DNA, the CDR3 is TGCGCCAGCAGCTTGCGGCAGGGGGAGCTATATAACTATGGCTACACCTTC. Translated: CASSLRQGELYNYGYTF. The rearrangement uses TRBV5-1 and TRBJ1-2; the match to TRBD1 covers 7 bases. V lost 1 base, J lost 1 base, and 10 bases stayed unmatched. Germline V CDR1 and CDR2: SGHRS, YFSETQ. This CDR3 comprises 17 residues.

The chain carries TRBV5-1 and TRBJ2-7, with D uncertain. CDR3 length: 13 amino acids. Looked up from germline, CDR1 is SGHRS and CDR2 is YFSETQ. Trimming took off 1 base at V and 3 bases at J, with 8 bases between the two ends. DNA of the CDR3: TGCGCCAGCAGCTTGTATACGGGCTACGAGCAGTACTTC. It codes for CASSLYTGYEQYF.

This sequence joins TRBV6-6 and TRBJ1-3; no clear D gene. V was pared by 7 bases and J by 8 bases, with 18 bases between. The CDR3 extends over 14 amino acids. Germline loops: CDR1 MNHNY, CDR2 SVGAGI (reference sequence). The CDR3 protein is CASTSLLDWDTIYF. The CDR3 DNA follows: TGTGCCAGCACCTCTCTCCTTGATTGGGACACCATATATTTT.

The chain couples TRBV18 to TRBJ2-5, with no clear D. V was clipped by 1 base and J by 5 bases, with 11 bases between them. CDR1 and CDR2 (germline): KGHSH, LQKENI. The CDR3 loop spans 14 amino acids. The CDR3, as DNA: TGTGCCAGCTCACCACAATTAGATATGGAGACCCAGTACTTC. It specifies CASSPQLDMETQYF.

This chain links TRBV19 with TRBJ2-7, with D possibly matching TRBD1 (6 bases). The CDR3 has 15 residues. From germline, CDR1 is LNHDA and CDR2 SQIVND (reference sequence). Trimming took 6 bases from V and 2 from J, leaving 17 bases between them. CDR3 DNA: TGTGCCAGTAGCCCCGGACAGTCCGGGGCCTACGAGCAGTACTTC. Translating it yields CASSPGQSGAYEQYF.

Notes on this clone: Other DNA sequences in the sample encode the same CDR3. The chain is built from TRBV7-2 and TRBJ1-2; D is unclear. CDR1 and CDR2 (germline): SGHTA, FQGNSA. V was trimmed by 1 base and J by 5 bases, leaving 8 bases between them. The CDR3 is 13 amino acids. The CDR3 DNA follows: TGTGCCAGCAGCTTAGAGGCAGTTTATGGCTACACCTTC. This codes for CASSLEAVYGYTF. The whole variable domain, filled in from reference TRBV7-2 and TRBJ1-2, reads GAGVSQSPSNKVTEKGKDVELRCDPISGHTALYWYRQSLGQGLEFLIYFQGNSAPDKSGLPSDRFSAERTGGSVSTLTIQRTQQEDSAVYLCASSLEAVYGYTFGSGTRLTVV.

V gene TRBV11-2 combines with J gene TRBJ2-7; D unclear. Trimming stripped 5 bases from V and 3 bases from J, with 14 bases between. The CDR3 is 14 residues long. Germline CDR1 SGHAT, CDR2 FQNNGV. CDR3 bases: TGTGCCAGCAGCGCCCTCGGATTTGTCTACGAGCAGTACTTC. It codes for CASSALGFVYEQYF.